Described below is a single T cell receptor (beta chain) sequence and its context. The antigen it recognizes is unknown. Base-call qualities are not available, and no considerably larger clone is one nucleotide away. This entry comes from a study of blood T cell repertoires in COVID-19 (TCRdb year 2020). About the investigation overall: Collaborator samples came from the United States, Italy and Spain and covered acute and convalescent phases of COVID-19. Subjects who had been exposed to COVID-19, were actively infected with it, or had recovered from it provided the deeply sampled blood TCRbeta repertoires that made up the dataset. The samples were drawn from the first 160 participants of the ongoing ImmuneRACE study and from over a thousand subjects provided by 6 global collaborators. A freely available public database, intended as a resource for researchers studying the immune response to SARS-CoV-2, is where the repertoires were released. Where available, HLA class I and class II types were obtained from metadata supplied by the sample provider rather than from assay-based typing. A de-identified subject ID, COVID-19 status, age in years and sex were almost always included in the sample metadata. The material from the prospective study consisted of cDNA or gDNA derived from T cells, B-cell-depleted T cells, or PBMCs.

Participants in the prospective study were enrolled through a virtual design, were aged roughly 18 to 100 years, and lived in roughly 24 United States geographic areas. In the prospective study, cohorts were assigned on the basis of participant-reported clinical history obtained from a screening survey and a study questionnaire. For ImmuneRACE Cohort 3, a participant was defined as recovered based on two consecutive negative NP/OP PCR tests, clearance by a healthcare professional, or resolution of symptoms. Each participant in the prospective study had whole blood, serum and a nasopharyngeal or oropharyngeal swab collected by mobile phlebotomists. Participants in the prospective study had the option to provide additional blood draws and questionnaires over a roughly 2-month period. Prospective study blood samples were shipped either frozen or at room temperature before DNA extraction. The immunoSEQ Assay, a bias-controlled multiplex PCR, was used to amplify TCRbeta CDR3 regions from genomic DNA. The original methods were these. Within the assay, amplification of reference gene primers was used to estimate how many nucleated cells each sample contained. To quantify the absolute abundance of each unique TCRbeta CDR3 rearrangement, sequence reads were collapsed and filtered. For each sample, productive Simpson clonality was calculated by taking the square root of Simpson's diversity index across productive rearrangements. TCRdb obtained this table from immuneACCESS and retained in-frame rearrangements with V and J assigned. These tables miss some clones; where compared with another copy, unresolved V genes account for less than half of the shortfall, and the remainder is unexplained. The DNA was the basis for D and trimming; V, J and clone size are from that table. This sample lists approximately 350,000 clones; around 83% were detected once. Approximately 5% of the sample goes to the ten largest clones.

The germline V end is reduced by 7 bases and the J end by 11 bases; junction bases left unmatched: 15. Counted from cysteine to phenylalanine, this CDR3 has 14 amino acids. The retained sequence is limited to the CDR3, 42 bases, with the frame set at the first base. CDR1 SGHAT and CDR2 FQDESV are derived from the germline V gene (reference sequence). Broad study findings and their caveats: The amount of clinical and demographic metadata varied by source and participant and was provided uncurated.

Sample: PBMCs or T cells enriched from blood (not recorded which). The sequence derives from a woman aged 50 to 60 who had recovered from COVID-19. The V and J segments used are TRBV11-1 and TRBJ1-1, with TRBD1 matching 8 junction bases. CDR3 region: CASTSSGAGGSAFF. Read as DNA, the sequence is TGTGCCAGCACTTCTTCGGGGGCAGGGGGCAGTGCTTTCTTT.